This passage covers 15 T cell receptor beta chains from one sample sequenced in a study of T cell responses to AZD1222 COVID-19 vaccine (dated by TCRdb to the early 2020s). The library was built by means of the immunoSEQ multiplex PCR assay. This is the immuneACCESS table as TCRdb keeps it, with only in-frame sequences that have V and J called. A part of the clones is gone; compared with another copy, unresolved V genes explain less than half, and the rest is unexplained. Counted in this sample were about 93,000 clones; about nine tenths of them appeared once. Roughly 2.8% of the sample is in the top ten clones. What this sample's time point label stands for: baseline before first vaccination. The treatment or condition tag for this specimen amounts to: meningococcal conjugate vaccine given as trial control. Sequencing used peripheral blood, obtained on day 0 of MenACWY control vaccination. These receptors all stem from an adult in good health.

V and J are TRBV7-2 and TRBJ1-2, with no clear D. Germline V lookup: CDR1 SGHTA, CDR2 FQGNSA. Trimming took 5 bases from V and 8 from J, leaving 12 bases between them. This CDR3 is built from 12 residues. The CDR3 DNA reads TGTGCCAGCAGCCCCTCGGACGACGGCTACACCTTC. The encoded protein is CASSPSDDGYTF.

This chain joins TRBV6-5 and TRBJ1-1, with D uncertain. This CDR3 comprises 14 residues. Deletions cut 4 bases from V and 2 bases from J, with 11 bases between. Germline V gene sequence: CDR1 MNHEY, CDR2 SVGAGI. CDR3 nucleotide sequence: TGTGCCAGCAGTTCCCCCCCCGGAAACACTGAAGCTTTCTTT. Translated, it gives CASSSPPGNTEAFF.

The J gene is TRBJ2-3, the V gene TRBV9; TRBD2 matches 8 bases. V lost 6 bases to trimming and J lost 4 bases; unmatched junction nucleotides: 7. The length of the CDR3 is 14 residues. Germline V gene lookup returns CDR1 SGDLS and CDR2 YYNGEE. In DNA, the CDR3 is TGTGCCAGCACCGGGGGGGCCTTCCCAGATACGCAGTATTTT. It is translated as CASTGGAFPDTQYF.

CDR3 sequence: CASSQVSLGGELVYGYTF. DNA of the CDR3: TGTGCCAGCAGCCAAGTTTCCCTCGGTGGGGAGCTAGTCTATGGCTACACCTTC. The chain is built from TRBV4-2 and TRBJ1-2; D unresolved. This CDR3 region has 18 residues. CDR1 is LGHNA, CDR2 YNFKEQ, per germline. The V and J ends lost 1 base and 4 bases respectively, with 22 bases between them.

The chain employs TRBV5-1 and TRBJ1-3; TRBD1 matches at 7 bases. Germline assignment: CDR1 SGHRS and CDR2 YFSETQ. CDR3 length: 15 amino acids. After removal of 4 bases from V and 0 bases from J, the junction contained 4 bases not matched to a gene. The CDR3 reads CASSNGDSSGNTIYF. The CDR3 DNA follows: TGCGCCAGCAGCAACGGGGACAGCTCTGGAAACACCATATATTTT.

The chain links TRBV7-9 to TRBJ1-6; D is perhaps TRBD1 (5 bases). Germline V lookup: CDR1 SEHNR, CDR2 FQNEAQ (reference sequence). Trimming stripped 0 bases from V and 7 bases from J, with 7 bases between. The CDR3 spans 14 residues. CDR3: CASSLAGVNSPLHF. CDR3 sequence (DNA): TGTGCCAGCAGCTTAGCAGGGGTCAATTCACCCCTCCACTTT.

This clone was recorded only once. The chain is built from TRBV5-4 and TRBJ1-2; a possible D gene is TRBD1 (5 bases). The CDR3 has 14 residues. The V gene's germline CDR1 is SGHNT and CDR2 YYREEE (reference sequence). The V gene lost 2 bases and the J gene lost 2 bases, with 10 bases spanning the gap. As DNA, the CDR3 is TGTGCCAGCAGCTTAGACAGAGGAAACTATGGCTACACCTTC. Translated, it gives CASSLDRGNYGYTF.

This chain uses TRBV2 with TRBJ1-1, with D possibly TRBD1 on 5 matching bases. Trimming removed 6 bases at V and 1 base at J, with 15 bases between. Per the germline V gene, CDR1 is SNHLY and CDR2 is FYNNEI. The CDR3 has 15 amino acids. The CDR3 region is CASSPEGLTNTEAFF. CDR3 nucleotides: TGTGCCAGCAGCCCCGAGGGACTGACGAACACTGAAGCTTTCTTT.

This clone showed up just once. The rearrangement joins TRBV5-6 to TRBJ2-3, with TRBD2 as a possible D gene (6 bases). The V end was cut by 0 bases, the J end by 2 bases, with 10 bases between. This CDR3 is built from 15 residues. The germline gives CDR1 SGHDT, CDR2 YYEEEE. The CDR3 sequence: CASSLDGGPTDTQYF. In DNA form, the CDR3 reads TGTGCCAGCAGCTTGGACGGGGGACCCACAGATACGCAGTATTTT.

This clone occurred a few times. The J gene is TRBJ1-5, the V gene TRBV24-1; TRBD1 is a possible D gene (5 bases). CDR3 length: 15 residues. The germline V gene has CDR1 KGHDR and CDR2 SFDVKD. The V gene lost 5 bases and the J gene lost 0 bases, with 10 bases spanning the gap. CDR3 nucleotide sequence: TGTGCCACCAGTGCGGGGGAATATAGCAATCAGCCCCAGCATTTT. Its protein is CATSAGEYSNQPQHF.

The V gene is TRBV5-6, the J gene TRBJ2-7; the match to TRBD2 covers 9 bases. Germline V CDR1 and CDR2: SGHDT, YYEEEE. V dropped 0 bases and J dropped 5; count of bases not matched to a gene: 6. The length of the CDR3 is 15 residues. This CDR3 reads CASSLVAGGPNEQYF. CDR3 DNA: TGTGCCAGCAGCTTGGTTGCGGGGGGGCCTAACGAGCAGTACTTC.

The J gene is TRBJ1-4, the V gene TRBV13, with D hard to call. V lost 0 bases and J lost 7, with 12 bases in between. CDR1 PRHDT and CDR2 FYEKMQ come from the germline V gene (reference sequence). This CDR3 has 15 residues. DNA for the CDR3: TGTGCCAGCAGCTTAGGGGGGAAGGTTGGTGAAAAACTGTTTTTT. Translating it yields CASSLGGKVGEKLFF.

CDR3 bases: TGCGCCAGCAGCTCAGGAAGCGGGGGGTTCCAAGAGACCCAGTACTTC. It yields the protein CASSSGSGGFQETQYF. The V and J genes are TRBV5-1 and TRBJ2-5; 9 positions agree with TRBD2. After removal of 3 bases from V and 1 base from J, the junction contained 7 bases not matched to a gene. This CDR3 contains 16 residues. The V gene's germline CDR1 is SGHRS and CDR2 YFSETQ.

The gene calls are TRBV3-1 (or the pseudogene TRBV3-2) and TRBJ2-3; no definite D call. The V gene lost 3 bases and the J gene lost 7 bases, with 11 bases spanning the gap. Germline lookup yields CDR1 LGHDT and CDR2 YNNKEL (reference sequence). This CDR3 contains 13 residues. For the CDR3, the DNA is TGTGCCAGCAGCCAGGCTTGGGTAAATACGCAGTATTTT. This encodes CASSQAWVNTQYF.

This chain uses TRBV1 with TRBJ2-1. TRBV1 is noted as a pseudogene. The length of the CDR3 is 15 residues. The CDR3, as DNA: TGCACCAGCAGCCAAGAAGTGGGACCTTCGGGGGAGCAGTTCTTC. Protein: CTSSQEVGPSGEQFF.